The 24 T cell receptor beta chains in this list originate from one sample, sequenced in a study of cytomegalovirus exposure and HLA in healthy donors. Vbeta (60) and Jbeta (13) primers were used in the PCR. Clones were read by immunoSEQ multiplex PCR, and TCRdb kept only the in-frame ones, dropping some. The sample consists of approximately 200,000 clones, about 83% of them appearing once. Material: PBMCs. These receptors were obtained from a human donor in good health.

V is TRBV11-2 and J is TRBJ2-7, with 12 bases identical to TRBD1. J gave up 7 bases and V 1 base, and 8 bases lay outside the gene matches. This CDR3 contains 16 residues. CDR1 SGHAT and CDR2 FQNNGV come from the germline V gene. CDR3 DNA: TGTGCCAGCAGCTTAGTTTTGGGACAGGGGGCGCGGGAGCAGTACTTC. This codes for CASSLVLGQGAREQYF.

This chain joins TRBV6-5 and TRBJ2-5; D might be TRBD1 (6 bases). The CDR3 is 14 amino acids. Trimming shortened V by 6 bases and J by 5 bases, and 16 bases separated the two germline ends. Germline lookup yields CDR1 MNHEY and CDR2 SVGAGI. Here the CDR3 reads CASRRPGALETQYF. As DNA, the CDR3 is TGTGCCAGCAGACGCCCAGGGGCCCTGGAGACCCAGTACTTC.

The sample holds one count of this clone. The chain is built from TRBV5-6 and TRBJ2-7; weak D call: TRBD2 (6 bases). Germline CDR1 SGHDT, CDR2 YYEEEE. Trimming cost V 0 bases and J 3 bases, with 10 bases left between them. The CDR3 runs to 14 residues. CDR3 sequence: CASSLGQGGYEQYF. CDR3 DNA sequence: TGTGCCAGCAGCTTGGGTCAGGGAGGCTACGAGCAGTACTTC.

Concerning this clone itself: Other DNA sequences in this sample translate to the same CDR3. The chain couples TRBV19 to TRBJ2-7; TRBD1 is a possible D gene (6 bases). The germline V gene has CDR1 LNHDA and CDR2 SQIVND (reference sequence). V was clipped by 6 bases and J by 1 base, with 10 bases between them. The CDR3 covers 13 residues. DNA for the CDR3: TGTGCCAGTAGCCAGACAGGTTCCTACGAGCAGTACTTC. This encodes CASSQTGSYEQYF.

The chain is built from TRBV5-4 and TRBJ2-1; 8 bases align to TRBD2. V shed 2 bases and J 7 bases; nucleotides not matched to a gene: 5. The CDR3 sequence is 14 residues long. Germline CDR1 and CDR2: SGHNT and YYREEE (reference sequence). CDR3 sequence: CASSLPSGSNEQFF. The CDR3 DNA sequence: TGTGCCAGCAGCTTACCTAGCGGGTCAAATGAGCAGTTCTTC.

This clone appeared a single time. This chain joins TRBV6-1 and TRBJ2-2, with TRBD2 identical over 14 bases. After removal of 4 bases from V and 10 bases from J, the junction contained 5 bases not matched to a gene. Germline V CDR1 and CDR2: MNHNS, SASEGT. The CDR3 spans 15 residues. CDR3 sequence reads: CASSGGLAGVKELFF. In DNA form, the CDR3 reads TGTGCCAGCAGTGGGGGACTAGCGGGAGTTAAGGAGCTGTTTTTT.

V is TRBV21-1 and J is TRBJ1-5. TRBV21-1 is annotated as a pseudogene. The CDR3 is 20 amino acids. The CDR3 coding sequence is TGTGCCAGCAGCAAATGGGGGCACGGGGGGGGCCCAACCAGGATGCAGCCCCAGCATTTT. Protein: CASSKWGHGGGPTRMQPQHF.

The chain has TRBV29-1 and TRBJ2-7; 11 positions agree with TRBD2. The length of the CDR3 is 13 residues. V was clipped by 7 bases and J by 2 bases; unmatched bases: 4. The germline V gene has CDR1 SQVTM and CDR2 ANQGSEA. This CDR3 is CSAGTSGTYEQYF. In DNA, the CDR3 is TGCAGCGCTGGGACTAGCGGAACCTACGAGCAGTACTTC.

This clone was seen a handful of times. The V and J genes are TRBV5-1 and TRBJ2-7, with TRBD2 as a possible D gene (6 bases). Germline-derived CDR1 and CDR2 are SGHRS and YFSETQ. Trimming stripped 6 bases from V and 1 base from J, with 14 bases between. CDR3 length equals 14 residues. In nucleotides, the CDR3 is TGCGCCAGCACTACGGGAGCGAGTTCCTACGAGCAGTACTTC. Translated: CASTTGASSYEQYF. Full variable domain (outside the CDR3, taken from reference TRBV5-1 and TRBJ2-7): KAGVTQTPRYLIKTRGQQVTLSCSPISGHRSVSWYQQTPGQGLQFLFEYFSETQRNKGNFPGRFSGRQFSNSRSEMNVSTLELGDSALYLCASTTGASSYEQYFGPGTRLTVT.

The chain uses TRBV18 and TRBJ2-4; 8 bases are a match to TRBD2. CDR1 is KGHSH, CDR2 LQKENI, per germline. The V segment lost 2 bases and the J segment 1 base; nucleotides outside the gene matches: 1. CDR3 length: 15 residues. CDR3 sequence reads: CASSPSGGAKNIQYF. Written as DNA, the CDR3 is TGTGCCAGCTCACCATCGGGAGGGGCCAAAAACATTCAGTACTTC.

This chain connects TRBV5-1 to TRBJ2-1; TRBD2 aligns across 11 bases. Germline V gives CDR1 SGHRS, CDR2 YFSETQ. V shed 2 bases, J shed 5 bases, and the junction held 6 bases outside the gene matches. The CDR3 consists of 16 residues. The chain's CDR3 is CASSLDSGRANNEQFF. CDR3 coding DNA: TGCGCCAGCAGCTTAGATAGCGGGAGGGCCAACAATGAGCAGTTCTTC.

This chain links TRBV15 with TRBJ1-2, with 7 bases lining up with TRBD1. V lost 0 bases and J lost 0; bases outside the gene matches: 4. CDR3 length: 16 residues. From germline, CDR1 is LNHNV and CDR2 YYDKDF (reference sequence). CDR3 amino acids: CATSRDRTGTNYGYTF. Here the CDR3 DNA reads TGTGCCACCAGCAGAGATAGGACAGGAACTAACTATGGCTACACCTTC.

The chain links TRBV11-2 to TRBJ2-7; 9 positions agree with TRBD1. Germline assignment: CDR1 SGHAT and CDR2 FQNNGV. This CDR3 has 13 amino acids. V gave up 5 bases and J gave up 6 bases; unmatched junction bases: 5. CDR3 DNA sequence: TGTGCCAGCAGCCGAACGACAGGGGGCGAGCAGTACTTC. It translates to CASSRTTGGEQYF.

The chain recombines TRBV5-1 with TRBJ2-1; TRBD2 agrees at 10 bases. The V gene's germline CDR1 is SGHRS and CDR2 YFSETQ. This CDR3 has 15 amino acids. V was pared by 5 bases and J by 5 bases, with 7 bases of the junction left unmatched. The CDR3 protein is CASSILAGKDNEQFF. The CDR3 coding sequence is TGCGCCAGCAGTATACTAGCGGGAAAGGACAATGAGCAGTTCTTC.

A few counts support this clone. V usage is TRBV4-2 and J usage is TRBJ1-1; the match to TRBD1 covers 7 bases. Germline V lookup: CDR1 LGHNA, CDR2 YNFKEQ. The CDR3 length is 16 residues. The J segment lost 0 bases and the V segment lost 0 bases, leaving 4 bases of the junction unmatched. This CDR3 is CASSQDTGALNTEAFF. Written as DNA, the CDR3 is TGTGCCAGCAGCCAAGATACAGGGGCACTGAACACTGAAGCTTTCTTT.

This clone was seen a few times. This chain links TRBV7-9 with TRBJ1-2; D is unresolved. Germline-derived CDR1 and CDR2 are SEHNR and FQNEAQ (reference sequence). V was pared by 5 bases and J by 5 bases, with 6 bases between. This CDR3 contains 11 residues. The CDR3 region is CASSPKYGYTF. CDR3 DNA sequence: TGTGCCAGCAGCCCCAAATATGGCTACACCTTC.

This clone turned up a few times. The rearrangement joins TRBV9 to TRBJ2-1, with 11 bases matching TRBD2. CDR1 SGDLS and CDR2 YYNGEE come from the germline V gene. V was pared by 3 bases and J by 4 bases, with 6 bases of the junction left unmatched. CDR3 size: 16 residues. CDR3 DNA: TGTGCCAGCAGCGGACGACTAGCGGGGATATACAATGAGCAGTTCTTC. Translation gives CASSGRLAGIYNEQFF.

Only a few counts were recorded for this clone. The rearrangement uses TRBV29-1 and TRBJ2-2; TRBD2 might be the D (5 bases). This CDR3 has 13 residues. Germline V gene lookup returns CDR1 SQVTM and CDR2 ANQGSEA. Deletions cut 3 bases from V and 6 bases from J, with 11 bases between. CDR3 in amino acids: CSVEGSRSGELFF. Here the CDR3 DNA reads TGCAGCGTTGAGGGGAGCCGTTCCGGGGAGCTGTTTTTT.

The chain combines TRBV27 with TRBJ1-5; 7 positions match TRBD1. This CDR3 contains 15 residues. J gave up 5 bases and V 3 bases, and 7 bases lay outside the gene matches. Germline CDR1 is MNHEY and CDR2 is SMNVEV (reference sequence). The CDR3 loop is CASSLIGGGYQPQHF. DNA of the CDR3: TGTGCCAGCAGTTTGATAGGGGGCGGGTATCAGCCCCAGCATTTT.

The V call is TRBV28, the J call TRBJ2-1; 12 nucleotides match TRBD1. This CDR3 contains 16 residues. Per germline, CDR1 MDHEN and CDR2 SYDVKM. V gave up 7 bases and J gave up 6 bases; unmatched junction bases: 10. The CDR3 here is CASNPSGTGGFNEQFF. The CDR3 region has the DNA TGTGCCAGCAACCCTTCCGGGACAGGGGGCTTCAATGAGCAGTTCTTC.

The rearrangement uses TRBV6-6 and TRBJ1-4; D remains ambiguous. Germline V gene lookup returns CDR1 MNHNY and CDR2 SVGAGI (reference sequence). CDR3 length equals 16 residues. With 2 bases removed from V and 4 bases from J, the gap between germline ends came to 14 bases. The CDR3 region is CASSYLRRDDNEKLFF. The DNA of the CDR3 is TGTGCCAGCAGTTACCTACGACGGGATGATAATGAAAAACTGTTTTTT.

The J gene is TRBJ1-3, the V gene TRBV6-1; weak D call: TRBD1 (6 bases). Trimming stripped 6 bases from V and 8 bases from J, with 14 bases between. The CDR3 is made up of 13 amino acids. Germline values: CDR1 MNHNS, CDR2 SASEGT. The CDR3 protein is CASRRGGMDTIYF. CDR3 bases: TGTGCCAGCAGGAGGGGGGGCATGGACACCATATATTTT.

This chain connects TRBV19 to TRBJ1-3, with D perhaps TRBD1 (5 bases). The CDR3 runs 13 residues. With 4 bases removed from V and 4 bases from J, the gap between germline ends came to 8 bases. In germline, CDR1 is LNHDA, CDR2 SQIVND (reference sequence). The CDR3: CASSTGGGNTIYF. The CDR3 DNA is TGTGCCAGTAGTACGGGGGGAGGAAACACCATATATTTT. The variable domain in full, with the rest retrieved from reference TRBV19 and TRBJ1-3, is DGGITQSPKYLFRKEGQNVTLSCEQNLNHDAMYWYRQDPGQGLRLIYYSQIVNDFQKGDIAEGYSVSREKKESFPLTVTSAQKNPTAFYLCASSTGGGNTIYFGEGSWLTVV.

The chain employs TRBV30 and TRBJ1-6; D unclear. The CDR3 spans 14 residues. Trimming took 6 bases from V and 3 from J, leaving 12 bases between them. Germline assignment: CDR1 GTSNPN and CDR2 SVGIG (reference sequence). DNA for the CDR3: TGTGCCTGCCCTGAAGCGAACTATAATTCACCCCTCCACTTT. It encodes CACPEANYNSPLHF.